This T cell receptor beta chain is from a study of cytomegalovirus exposure and HLA in healthy donors. Across the study: Earlier, almost 120 million unique TCR beta sequences were recovered from about 200 million T cells by an analysis.

A multiplex PCR was run with 60 Vbeta primers and 13 Jbeta primers. Here immunoSEQ multiplex PCR was the method, and the copy in TCRdb shows in-frame clones only, minus some. The sample yields 160,000 or so clones, roughly 88% seen once. Trimming cost V 5 bases and J 10 bases; bases outside gene matches: 12. Looked up from germline, CDR1 is SGHAT and CDR2 is FQNNGV. The CDR3 length is 15 residues. The sequenced sample was PBMCs. V and J are TRBV11-2 and TRBJ2-1; 9 nucleotides line up with TRBD2. This clonotype was sampled from a man aged 50 to 60 in good health and CMV-seropositive. This CDR3 reads CASSPPAGGPLEQFF. The DNA for the CDR3 is TGTGCCAGCAGCCCCCCCGCGGGAGGGCCTTTGGAGCAGTTCTTC.